Included here is one TCR beta chain sequence, with context. It has no known antigen specificity. No per-base quality is available; no much larger clone lies one base away. The data stem from a study of T-cell memory formation after mild COVID-19 (dated by TCRdb to the early 2020s). Broadly, across the study: Most TCR sequence clusters were specific to one of the two donors. The cohort was made up of two young adult volunteers, one female and one male, who were previously healthy. In two donors, T-cell clones that expanded and contracted after mild COVID-19 were followed by sequencing TCRalpha and TCRbeta repertoires longitudinally.

Data came from an Illumina NovaSeq 6000. Using 5'RACE with constant-segment primers, TCRalpha and TCRbeta cDNA libraries were constructed, with sample barcodes and unique molecular identifiers added in the process. Trizol reagent was used to extract RNA from every sample. Amplification of the libraries took two PCR steps, and the second step added a second sample barcode plus Illumina TruSeq adapters. The libraries were sequenced on an Illumina NovaSeq using 2 x 150 bp paired-end reads. The authors' pipeline ran thus. With migec v1.2.7, reads were demultiplexed and then collapsed into UMI-guided consensus sequences. Using mixcr v2.1.11, UMI consensuses were aligned to TRA and TRB V and J templates and then assembled into clonotypes. Clonotypes were classified as expanded or contracted when called significant by both edgeR and NoisET, with noise models trained on biological replicates. edgeR calls used a false discovery rate-adjusted p below 0.01 and a log2 fold-change threshold of 1. As an exploratory analysis of dynamics, max-normalized trajectories of the 1000 most abundant clonotypes were examined by PCA with hierarchical clustering. The CD4 or CD8 phenotype of responding clones was assigned using the separately sequenced CD4+ and CD8+ repertoires. TCRdb ran its own pipeline on the public reads, namely fastp trimming at Q25 and MiXCR clone calling, and kept in-frame beta chains. A single entry per CDR3 protein holds the most common genes and DNA from its merged rows. The V and J calls, along with clone size, are taken from TCRdb and not from the paper's own processing. The sample yields approximately 350,000 distinct CDR3 sequences; around 15% were counted once. The ten largest clones represent about 22% of the sample.

Ficoll-Paque density gradient centrifugation was the method used to isolate PBMCs. Relative to germline, V is 4 bases shorter and J is 6 bases shorter, with 9 bases between their ends. The germline V gene gives CDR1 as SGHTA and CDR2 as FQGNSA. The CDR3 runs 13 amino acids, cysteine and phenylalanine included. The CDR3 DNA has 39 bases and is translated from base 1. Paper-wide results and their limitations: Some responding clones were found in pre-infection memory, which suggests that pre-existing cross-reactive memory T cells took part in the SARS-CoV-2 response. The study covered only two mild cases, and larger cohorts including severe cases with pre-infection samples were considered necessary. Contracting CD4+ clones were located mainly in the CM and EM memory subsets, whereas CD8+ clones were found to be enriched in EMRA. Balanced CD4/CD8 phenotypes were observed for clones contracting from day 15 to 85, whereas a bias towards CD4+ was observed for a second wave of clones expanding from day 15 to 37. The second-wave clones that peaked on day 37 were not confirmed to be SARS-CoV-2 specific.

This TCR derives from a man aged 18 to 30 who had mild COVID-19 (a few samples of this study predate the infection). The sample titles of this study are shuffled in the database, so cell type and time point are left out; the donor was told from shared clones. The sequence joins TRBV7-2 to TRBJ1-4; the D gene lacks a confident call. Sequencing was performed on PBMCs or a T cell subset sorted from them (not recorded which). The bases are TGTGCCAGCAGCTCGAGGGTCGATGAAAAACTGTTTTTT. It is translated as CASSSRVDEKLFF.